Listed below are T cell receptor beta chains from one sample, sequenced in a study of blood T cell repertoires in COVID-19. Assay used: immunoSEQ multiplex PCR; TCRdb lists only in-frame clones, some missing. The sample has roughly 150,000 clones, under 95% seen once; the top ten hold around 5.1%. The source material was peripheral blood. The receptors were sampled from a man between 18 and 35 years old with COVID-19, enrolled during active disease. Both conserved end residues are part of each CDR3. The D gene is left open where the match is weak. Rows give clone size only sometimes, using once, few, many, or a class for an expanded clone.

>12|TRBV6-5|TRBD1|once|TRBJ2-7
TGTGCCAGCAGTTATACAGGGGGCGAGCAGTACTTC
CASSYTGGEQYF
>15|TRBV9|NA|NA|TRBJ2-6
TGTGCCAGCAGCGTAGCGAGGGTTGGGGCCAACGTCCTGACTTTC
CASSVARVGANVLTF
>16|TRBV5-1|TRBD1|NA|TRBJ2-1
TGCGCCAGCAGAAAAAGGACAGGGCGTGATCACAGTGAGCAGTTCTTC
CASRKRTGRDHSEQFF
>16|TRBV28|TRBD1|few|TRBJ1-1
TGTGCCAGCATCCCTTCCCAGGGGGCTGTGGGCACTGAAGCTTTCTTT
CASIPSQGAVGTEAFF
>17|TRBV28|TRBD1|NA|TRBJ2-5
TGTGCCAGCAGTTTATCCCGCCAGGGGGCTTCTCGAGAGACCCAGTACTTC
CASSLSRQGASRETQYF
>15|TRBV11-2|TRBD1|NA|TRBJ2-5
TGTGCCAGCAGCTACGCCGGGACAGAACAAGAGACCCAGTACTTC
CASSYAGTEQETQYF
>17|TRBV15|NA|NA|TRBJ2-1
TGTGCCACCAGCAGAGAAAGTGTCTTTAGCTCCTACAATGAGCAGTTCTTC
CATSRESVFSSYNEQFF
>15|TRBV11-3|NA|NA|TRBJ2-1
TGTGCCAGCAGCTCTGGAAATAGCGGTTACAATGAGCAGTTCTTC
CASSSGNSGYNEQFF
>15|TRBV21-1|NA|NA|TRBJ1-2
TGTGCCAGCAGCCCGAGGACAGGGGTCGACTATGGCTACACCTTC
CASSPRTGVDYGYTF
>17|TRBV4-1|TRBD2|NA|TRBJ2-7
TGCGCCAGCAGCCAAGATCCCGGGACTAGCGGGAACTACGAGCAGTACTTC
CASSQDPGTSGNYEQYF
>16|TRBV28|TRBD2|few|TRBJ2-7
TGTGCCAGCAGTTGGACTAGCGGAAAGCTGGGGTACGAGCAGTACTTC
CASSWTSGKLGYEQYF
>15|TRBV9|TRBD1|NA|TRBJ1-1
TGTGCCAGCAGCTCTAGACAGGGGGCGAAAACTGAAGCTTTCTTT
CASSSRQGAKTEAFF
>16|TRBV18|NA|NA|TRBJ2-1
TGTGCCAGCTCACCACCGGGAGTTGTCTTGGGAGATGAGCAGTTCTTC
CASSPPGVVLGDEQFF
>13|TRBV30|TRBD1|NA|TRBJ1-3
TGTGCCTGGAGTTTGGACAGGGAAGACACCATATATTTT
CAWSLDREDTIYF
>14|TRBV7-7|TRBD2|NA|TRBJ2-1
TGTGCCAGCAGCTCCGGACTAGGTCCGCATGAGCAGTTCTTC
CASSSGLGPHEQFF
>19|TRBV7-8|TRBD2|NA|TRBJ2-2
TGTGCCAGCAGCTCACCACTAGCGGGACGGGCCACGGGCACCGGGGAGCTGTTTTTT
CASSSPLAGRATGTGELFF
>14|TRBV9|NA|once|TRBJ2-1
TGTGCCAGCAGTAGGGGGATCTCCTACAATGAGCAGTTCTTC
CASSRGISYNEQFF
>17|TRBV14|TRBD2|NA|TRBJ2-1
TGTGCCAGCAGCCTTACCGGGACTAGCGGGAGGGACGATGAGCAGTTCTTC
CASSLTGTSGRDDEQFF
>15|TRBV11-2|TRBD2|NA|TRBJ2-1
TGTGCCAGCAGCTTACTAGCGGGTAACCTAAATGAGCAGTTCTTC
CASSLLAGNLNEQFF
>15|TRBV11-2|TRBD1|NA|TRBJ2-7
TGTGCCAGCAGCCCATCGACAGGGACGACCTCCGAGCAGTACTTC
CASSPSTGTTSEQYF
>17|TRBV5-6|NA|once|TRBJ1-4
TGTGCCAGCAGCTCGTATGACCGAGCGGAAACCCATGAAAAACTGTTTTTT
CASSSYDRAETHEKLFF
>15|TRBV19|NA|NA|TRBJ2-7
TGTGCCAGTAGCATGACAGCCGGAGGGACCTACGAGCAGTACTTC
CASSMTAGGTYEQYF
>13|TRBV12-3/TRBV12-4|NA|few|TRBJ2-7
TGTGCCAGCAGTGCTCCTGCGGCTGCCGAGCAGTACTTC
CASSAPAAAEQYF
>15|TRBV7-2|TRBD1|NA|TRBJ1-1
TGTGCCAGCAGCCCGCAACAGGGGGCTTCGACTGAAGCTTTCTTT
CASSPQQGASTEAFF
>12|TRBV2|NA|few|TRBJ2-2
TGTGCCAGCAGTGGGGGGGCCGGGGAGCTGTTTTTT
CASSGGAGELFF
>14|TRBV9|TRBD2|NA|TRBJ2-1
TGTGCCAGCAGCGTAGGCGGGAGGGCGGATGAGCAGTTCTTC
CASSVGGRADEQFF
>14|TRBV10-2|NA|NA|TRBJ1-3
TGCGCCAGCAGTGACAGGGGCGCTGGAAACACCATATATTTT
CASSDRGAGNTIYF
>16|TRBV27|NA|NA|TRBJ2-7
TGTGCCAGCAGTCCCTCCACGGGGACTCTATCCTACGAGCAGTACTTC
CASSPSTGTLSYEQYF
>16|TRBV7-9|TRBD1|NA|TRBJ1-6
TGTGCCAGCAGCTTAATCCCGGGACAGCGGAATTCACCCCTCCACTTT
CASSLIPGQRNSPLHF
>18|TRBV27|TRBD1|once|TRBJ2-6
TGTGCCAGCAGTTTATCGACAGGGTGGGGCTCTGGGGCCAACGTCCTGACTTTC
CASSLSTGWGSGANVLTF
>15|TRBV21-1|NA|NA|TRBJ2-7
TGTGCCAGCAGCTACCGGGACAGTAGCTCCTACGAGCAGTACTTC
CASSYRDSSSYEQYF
>15|TRBV9|NA|NA|TRBJ2-7
TGTGCCAGCAGCCCCGTTGTGGCTTCCCCCTACGAGCAGTACTTC
CASSPVVASPYEQYF
>13|TRBV7-9|NA|NA|TRBJ1-1
TGTGCCAGCAGCTTAACCGGGGTCGCCTCGGCTTTCTTT
CASSLTGVASAFF
>18|TRBV4-3|NA|NA|TRBJ1-2
TGCGCCAGCAGCCAAGATCGTAGCCAGGGTTTGGGGAGGTATGGCTACACCTTC
CASSQDRSQGLGRYGYTF
>16|TRBV19|TRBD2|NA|TRBJ2-3
TGTGCCAGTAGTATAACCCCGGCGGGAGGCACAGATACGCAGTATTTT
CASSITPAGGTDTQYF
>13|TRBV28|NA|NA|TRBJ2-7
TGTGCCAGCAGATCCGGGGTTACCTACGAGCAGTACTTC
CASRSGVTYEQYF
>16|TRBV27|NA|NA|TRBJ1-2
TGTGCCAGCAGTTTCCCTAGAGGATGGGCTAACTATGGCTACACCTTC
CASSFPRGWANYGYTF
>14|TRBV6-2/TRBV6-3|TRBD2|NA|TRBJ2-5
TGTGCCAGCAGCCCAACTAGCGTCAAAGGGACCCAGTACTTC
CASSPTSVKGTQYF
>14|TRBV7-7|NA|NA|TRBJ2-7
TGTGCTAGCAGCTTAGGTCCGGGATCCTACGAGCAGTACTTC
CASSLGPGSYEQYF
>15|TRBV18|TRBD1|NA|TRBJ2-7
TGTGCCAGCTCACCACAGGGGGCGTTTACCTACGAGCAGTACTTC
CASSPQGAFTYEQYF
>14|TRBV10-3|NA|NA|TRBJ2-7
TGTGCCATCAGTGATTTGGGGAGCTCCTACGAGCAGTACTTC
CAISDLGSSYEQYF
>16|TRBV28|TRBD1|NA|TRBJ2-2
TGTGCCAGCAGTTTGCCCAATATAAACAGGGGGCATGGGCTGTTTTTT
CASSLPNINRGHGLFF
>11|TRBV5-8|NA|NA|TRBJ2-7
TGTGCCGGTGGACTTGGCTACGAGCAGTACTTC
CAGGLGYEQYF
>14|TRBV27|TRBD1|NA|TRBJ1-2
TGTGCCAGCAGTCCTTCCTGGACAGGCTATGGCTACACCTTC
CASSPSWTGYGYTF
>13|TRBV12-5|NA|NA|TRBJ2-7
TGTGCTAGTGGAAACACTAGAATCTCCGAGCAGTACTTC
CASGNTRISEQYF
>12|TRBV29-1|NA|NA|TRBJ1-2
TGCAGCGTTGACCCCCGGAGCGATGGCTACACCTTC
CSVDPRSDGYTF
>19|TRBV5-1|TRBD2|NA|TRBJ2-3
TGCGCCAGCAGCTTTCCAACTAGCGGGAGGACCTCTAGCACAGATACGCAGTATTTT
CASSFPTSGRTSSTDTQYF
>18|TRBV28|TRBD2|NA|TRBJ2-3
TGTGCCAGCAGTTCCCCCCCGGGACTAGCGGGAGTCACAGATACGCAGTATTTT
CASSSPPGLAGVTDTQYF